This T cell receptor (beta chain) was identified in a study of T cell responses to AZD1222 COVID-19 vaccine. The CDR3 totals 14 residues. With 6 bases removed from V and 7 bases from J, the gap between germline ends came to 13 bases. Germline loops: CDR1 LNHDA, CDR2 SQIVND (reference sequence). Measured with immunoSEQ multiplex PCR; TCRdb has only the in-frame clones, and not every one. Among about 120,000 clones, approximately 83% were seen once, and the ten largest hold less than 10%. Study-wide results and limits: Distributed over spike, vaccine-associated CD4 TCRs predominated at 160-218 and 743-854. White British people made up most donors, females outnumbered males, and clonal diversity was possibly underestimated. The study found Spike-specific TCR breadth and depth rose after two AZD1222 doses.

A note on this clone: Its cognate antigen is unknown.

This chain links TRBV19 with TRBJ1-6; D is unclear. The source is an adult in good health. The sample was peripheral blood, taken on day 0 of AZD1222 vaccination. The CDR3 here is CASSVMARNSPLHF. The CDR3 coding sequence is TGTGCCAGTAGCGTGATGGCCCGGAATTCACCCCTCCACTTT.